The source of this T cell receptor (beta chain) is a study of blood T cell repertoires in COVID-19. Clones were sequenced by immunoSEQ multiplex PCR, and TCRdb holds only the in-frame ones, with some missing. Of about 480,000 clones detected, 85% to 90% appear once; the ten largest clones hold approximately 2%. CDR3 length: 12 amino acids. The V end lost 6 bases, the J end lost 8 bases, and 13 bases lay between the germline ends. Sequenced input: PBMCs or T cells enriched from blood (not recorded which). The receptor was isolated from a woman aged 40 to 50 who had recovered from COVID-19. V usage is TRBV23-1 and J usage is TRBJ1-2, with D perhaps matching TRBD1 (6 bases). TRBV23-1 is sorted into the ORF group, with uncertain function. The chain's CDR3 is CASRPGEGGYTF. The CDR3 DNA reads as TGCGCCAGCAGACCAGGGGAGGGGGGCTACACCTTC.